The clone carrying this TCR beta chain was counted a single time. This sample is drawn from a study of blood T cell repertoires in COVID-19. Study-level information: The United States, Italy and Spain were the sources of the acute and convalescent COVID-19 samples. T cells, B-cell-depleted T cells, or PBMCs supplied cDNA or gDNA.

Germline CDR1 is MNHEY and CDR2 is SVGAGI. V was clipped by 10 bases and J by 6 bases; unmatched bases: 6. The CDR3 has 12 residues. In the original processing: Nucleated cell number was recorded as an estimate derived from reference gene primer amplification. The method was immunoSEQ multiplex PCR; TCRdb's version includes in-frame clones alone and lacks a portion of them. Clone size and the V and J calls come from that table; the DNA yielded D and trimming. Of some 170,000 clones in the sample, 87% were seen once. The sequence was obtained from a human donor with acute COVID-19. The donor label of this sample is uncertain. Sequenced: PBMCs or T cells enriched from blood (not recorded which). The V and J genes are TRBV6-5 and TRBJ1-2; 9 bases align to TRBD1. The CDR3 DNA follows: TGTGCCATCTCCAGGACAGGGGATGGCTACACCTTC. Protein sequence: CAISRTGDGYTF.